This record looks at one T cell receptor (beta chain) sequence and its context. Its antigen is still unknown. TCRalpha and TCRbeta cDNA went through nested PCRs of roughly 17 and 9 cycles, two in total. TCRdb reprocessed the 5' RACE reads, with one entry per CDR3 protein and no DNA. The table for this sample gives approximately 400,000 distinct CDR3 sequences. Germline-derived CDR1 and CDR2 are KGHSH and LQKENI. The CDR3 contains 12 residues. Skipping T cell sorting, the study isolated total RNA directly from whole blood. The sample belongs to a study of monozygotic twins with inflammatory bowel disease. Findings and limits, study-wide: The authors note that differing immunosuppressive treatments may have added variability to patient repertoires. Whereas healthy co-twins had higher TCRbeta diversity (inverse Simpson), IBD patients had lower diversity.

The chain joins TRBV18 to TRBJ2-7; TCRdb designates TRBD1, a call that cannot be tested without DNA. Sequenced input: blood. This receptor was taken from a human donor with ulcerative colitis or Crohn's disease, or a healthy co-twin of an affected twin (not recorded which). CDR3 protein: CASSTDSNEQYF.